What follows describes a single TCR beta chain. The data were obtained in a study of cytomegalovirus exposure and HLA in healthy donors. The CDR3 length is 14 residues. The germline V gene encodes CDR1 MDHEN and CDR2 SYDVKM. Between the trimmed V and J ends, which lost 2 bases and 1 base, there was a span of 9 bases. A multiplex PCR was run with 60 Vbeta primers and 13 Jbeta primers. Per the study methods: Later work found about 80 million unique TCR beta chains, with roughly 11 million shared. Data came from immunoSEQ multiplex PCR; TCRdb stores just in-frame clones and leaves some out. D and trimming come from the DNA, and the V and J calls and clone size come from that table. The table has 150,000 to 200,000 clones, more than 65% seen once.

This sequence originates from a middle-aged woman in good health and CMV-seropositive. This chain connects TRBV28 to TRBJ2-7; TRBD2 might be the D (5 bases). The sequenced material came from PBMCs. CDR3 nucleotide sequence: TGTGCCAGCAGTTTAGTGCCGGGATCCTACGAGCAGTACTTC. Its translation: CASSLVPGSYEQYF.